Below are 5 T cell receptor beta chains sequenced from a single sample in a study of blood T cell repertoires in COVID-19. Method: immunoSEQ multiplex PCR; TCRdb's copy keeps in-frame clones and lacks some. The sample consists of a few hundred thousand clones, approximately 92% of them appearing once. The sample taken for sequencing was PBMCs or T cells enriched from blood (not recorded which). These receptor sequences come from a young man who had recovered from COVID-19.

V and J are TRBV7-8 and TRBJ1-3, with TRBD1 matching over 8 bases. The trim removed 0 bases at V and 4 bases at J, leaving 2 bases unmatched. The CDR3 is made up of 15 amino acids. From germline, CDR1 is SGHVS and CDR2 FQNEAQ. CDR3 DNA: TGTGCCAGCAGCTTAGCGGCAGGGGGCGGAAACACCATATATTTT. It specifies CASSLAAGGGNTIYF.

The J gene is TRBJ1-2, the V gene TRBV27; TRBD1 matches at 7 bases. CDR1 is MNHEY and CDR2 is SMNVEV in the germline V gene (reference sequence). V dropped 7 bases and J dropped 0; count of bases not matched to a gene: 14. CDR3 size: 17 residues. The CDR3 nucleotides are TGTGCCAGCACCGTACCGGGGGGGACAGCAGCTAACTATGGCTACACCTTC. This translates into CASTVPGGTAANYGYTF.

The CDR3 here is CASTSFQGAHGNTIYF. The CDR3 DNA sequence: TGTGCCAGCACCTCTTTTCAGGGGGCGCATGGAAACACCATATATTTT. The chain combines TRBV5-4 with TRBJ1-3; TRBD1 aligns across 8 bases. The CDR3 has 16 residues. With 6 bases clipped from V and 3 bases from J, the junction kept 11 bases outside the gene matches. The germline V gene encodes CDR1 SGHNT and CDR2 YYREEE (reference sequence).

This chain connects TRBV19 to TRBJ1-2; TRBD1 agrees at 9 bases. The CDR3 covers 13 residues. Germline assignment: CDR1 LNHDA and CDR2 SQIVND (reference sequence). V was pared by 6 bases and J by 4 bases, with 3 bases of the junction left unmatched. DNA of the CDR3: TGTGCCAGTAGAGGACAGGGGAGCTATGGCTACACCTTC. This translates into CASRGQGSYGYTF.

The gene calls are TRBV5-4 and TRBJ2-1; 10 nucleotides agree with TRBD2. The CDR3 contains 16 residues. The germline V gene encodes CDR1 SGHNT and CDR2 YYREEE (reference sequence). The J segment lost 6 bases and the V segment lost 9 bases, leaving 15 bases of the junction unmatched. The CDR3 sequence: CATYPGGTSVSNEQFF. For the CDR3, the DNA is TGTGCCACTTACCCGGGAGGGACTAGCGTGAGCAATGAGCAGTTCTTC. Full variable domain (remainder filled in from reference TRBV5-4 and TRBJ2-1): ETGVTQSPTHLIKTRGQQVTLRCSSQSGHNTVSWYQQALGQGPQFIFQYYREEENGRGNFPPRFSGLQFPNYSSELNVNALELDDSALYLCATYPGGTSVSNEQFFGPGTRLTVL.